The 7 T cell receptor beta chains reported below all come from one sample, sequenced in a study of blood T cell repertoires in COVID-19. Sequenced by immunoSEQ multiplex PCR; TCRdb stores in-frame clones only, minus some. This table has roughly 50,000 clones, approximately 82% appearing once. Sequences were obtained from peripheral blood. The receptors come from a human donor in a cohort sampled during active COVID-19.

The chain carries TRBV11-2 and TRBJ1-1, with D possibly being TRBD1 (5 bases). The ends were cut back, 7 bases at V and 8 bases at J, with 20 bases in the middle. There are 14 residues in the CDR3. CDR1 is SGHAT, CDR2 FQNNGV, per germline. CDR3 protein: CASTTQGGAREAFF. In DNA, the CDR3 is TGTGCCAGCACCACCCAGGGAGGCGCCAGAGAAGCTTTCTTT.

This rearrangement joins TRBV6-2 or TRBV6-3 to TRBJ1-5, with D unclear. Germline loops: CDR1 MNHEY, CDR2 SVGEGT. V lost 4 bases and J lost 0, with 10 bases in between. This CDR3 is 15 amino acids long. In DNA form, the CDR3 reads TGTGCCAGCAGTTCCAGTCGGGTTAGCAATCAGCCCCAGCATTTT. Translated, it gives CASSSSRVSNQPQHF.

This chain uses TRBV30 with TRBJ2-5; TRBD2 is a possible D gene (5 bases). Trimming pared 2 bases from V and 4 bases from J, leaving 20 bases between. Germline V gene data show CDR1 as GTSNPN and CDR2 as SVGIG (reference sequence). This CDR3 contains 16 residues. Written as DNA, the CDR3 is TGTGCCTGGAGTTCCAGGCCGACTGGGAGAGGAGAGACCCAGTACTTC. It is translated as CAWSSRPTGRGETQYF.

The chain links TRBV10-1 to TRBJ2-1, with a possible D match to TRBD2 (5 bases). This CDR3 comprises 14 residues. Germline lookup yields CDR1 WNHNN and CDR2 SYGVQD (reference sequence). The V and J ends lost 2 bases and 3 bases respectively, with 8 bases between them. The CDR3 DNA is TGCGCCAGCAGTGAGAACCGGGACTACAATGAGCAGTTCTTC. This translates into CASSENRDYNEQFF.

The chain couples TRBV6-6 to TRBJ2-3, with 7 nucleotides matching TRBD1. Germline CDR1 is MNHNY and CDR2 is SVGAGI (reference sequence). V lost 4 bases to trimming and J lost 1 base; unmatched junction nucleotides: 2. The CDR3 consists of 14 residues. CDR3 residues: CASSFGTGTDTQYF. The DNA for the CDR3 is TGTGCCAGCAGTTTCGGGACAGGCACAGATACGCAGTATTTT.

The J gene is TRBJ1-6, the V gene TRBV11-2, with a possible D match to TRBD1 (6 bases). Germline loops: CDR1 SGHAT, CDR2 FQNNGV. V was trimmed by 5 bases and J by 3 bases, leaving 8 bases between them. The CDR3 loop spans 14 amino acids. In nucleotides, the CDR3 is TGTGCCAGCAGCCGAGGGGGCTATAATTCACCCCTCCACTTT. This gives the protein CASSRGGYNSPLHF.

The chain carries TRBV10-2 and TRBJ2-7, with 8 bases fitting TRBD2. The germline gives CDR1 WSHSY, CDR2 SAAADI. V shed 6 bases and J 6 bases; nucleotides not matched to a gene: 7. The CDR3 has 13 residues. CDR3 nucleotide sequence: TGCGCCAGCAGCGAAAAGCGGGGGCGCGAGCAGTACTTC. Residues: CASSEKRGREQYF.